A selection of T cell receptor beta chains follows, all from one sample in a study of patients with pleural tuberculosis. MiXCR, applied by TCRdb to the reads, yields one record per CDR3 protein. The repertoire holds about 29,000 distinct CDR3 sequences, 18% seen once, with roughly 3.6% in the top ten. What was sequenced was peripheral blood. The source is a human donor with pleural tuberculosis. CDR3s include the opening cysteine and the closing phenylalanine or tryptophan. D genes are given only for firm matches. The size of a clone is reported for some rows only, either as once, few or many, or as a class for expanded clones.

15	many	TRBD1	TRBJ2-7	TRBV7-9	CASSPLGQGMGEQYF	TGTGCCAGCAGCCCTCTTGGACAGGGAATGGGCGAGCAGTACTTC
12	many	-	TRBJ2-1	TRBV6-1	CASIGSGDEQFF	TGTGCCAGCATCGGATCTGGGGATGAGCAGTTCTTC
16	many	-	TRBJ1-6	TRBV5-4	CASSLSRARSHSPLHF	TGTGCCAGCAGCCTGAGTCGGGCCAGGAGTCATTCACCCCTCCACTTT
13	few	TRBD1	TRBJ2-1	TRBV29-1	CSGAGTGKNEQFF	TGCAGCGGGGCCGGGACAGGGAAGAATGAGCAGTTCTTC
14	medium-sized	-	TRBJ2-3	TRBV25-1	CASRKRQSTDTQYF	TGTGCCAGCAGGAAAAGACAGAGCACAGATACGCAGTATTTT
14	few	TRBD1	TRBJ2-7	TRBV13	CASTSGTGSYEQYF	TGTGCCAGCACCTCCGGGACAGGGAGTTACGAGCAGTACTTC
13	many	-	TRBJ1-3	TRBV28	CASSLTSGNTIYF	TGTGCCAGCAGTCTTACCTCTGGAAACACCATATATTTT
14	many	-	TRBJ2-4	TRBV28	CASNVGSAKNIQYF	TGTGCCAGCAATGTTGGTTCGGCCAAAAACATTCAGTACTTC
12	-	-	TRBJ1-1	TRBV7-9	CASSFTADEALF	TGCGCCAGCAGCTTTACAGCAGATGAAGCTCTCTTT
13	-	TRBD1	TRBJ2-1	TRBV27	CASSFTGGNEQFF	TGTGCCAGCAGTTTCACAGGGGGCAATGAGCAGTTCTTC
15	many	-	TRBJ1-5	TRBV6-1	CASSTLKGGDQPQHF	TGTGCCAGCAGTACTTTAAAGGGGGGTGATCAGCCCCAGCATTTT
13	many	-	TRBJ2-7	TRBV12-3/TRBV12-4	CASRPGAFYEQYF	TGTGCCAGCAGACCGGGGGCTTTTTACGAGCAGTACTTC
13	-	-	TRBJ2-2	TRBV27	CASTCRETGELFF	TGTGCCAGTACATGCAGGGAGACCGGGGAGCTGTTTTTT
14	many	TRBD1	TRBJ1-1	TRBV5-4	CASSLDRGLTEAFF	TGTGCCAGCAGCTTGGACAGGGGGCTAACTGAAGCTTTCTTT
15	many	TRBD1	TRBJ2-1	TRBV5-1	CASSLMTGSANEQFF	TGCGCCAGCAGCTTGATGACAGGGTCGGCCAATGAGCAGTTCTTC
13	-	-	TRBJ1-1	TRBV20-1	CSVQGWGRTEAFF	TGCAGTGTCCAGGGGTGGGGGCGTACTGAAGCTTTCTTT
14	many	-	TRBJ2-7	TRBV6-1	CASLGRSSRGEQYF	TGTGCCAGCTTAGGGAGGTCCTCTAGGGGCGAGCAGTACTTC
18	many	TRBD2	TRBJ2-7	TRBV4-2	CASSQELGTSGASYEQYF	TGTGCCAGCAGCCAAGAATTAGGCACTAGCGGGGCGTCCTACGAGCAGTACTTC
13	many	-	TRBJ2-3	TRBV24-1	CATSDMGTDTQYF	TGTGCCACCAGTGATATGGGCACAGATACGCAGTATTTT
10	many	-	TRBJ2-1	TRBV30	CARGDNEQFF	TGTGCCCGGGGAGACAATGAGCAGTTCTTC
14	many	-	TRBJ2-2	TRBV12-3/TRBV12-4	CASTIQARTGELFF	TGTGCCAGCACCATACAAGCTCGCACCGGGGAGCTGTTTTTT
14	once	-	TRBJ2-5	TRBV5-1	CASSDGRGEETQYF	TGCGCCAGCAGCGACGGACGTGGGGAAGAGACCCAGTACTTC
15	-	TRBD1	TRBJ2-5	TRBV5-1	CASSSVTGEGETQYF	TGCGCCAGCAGCTCCGTGACAGGGGAAGGAGAGACCCAGTACTTC
12	many	-	TRBJ1-2	TRBV29-1	CSVATLNYGYTF	TGCAGCGTTGCGACACTTAACTATGGCTACACCTTC
12	few	-	TRBJ2-5	TRBV20-1	CSARVSQETQYF	TGCAGTGCTAGAGTCAGCCAAGAGACCCAGTACTTC
15	many	TRBD1	TRBJ2-1	TRBV2	CASRLTGGIGNEQFF	TGTGCCAGCAGACTCACAGGGGGCATCGGGAATGAGCAGTTCTTC
15	many	-	TRBJ2-7	TRBV7-9	CASSLRPGRHYEQYF	TGTGCCAGCAGCTTACGTCCAGGGAGGCACTACGAGCAGTACTTC
14	few	-	TRBJ2-1	TRBV5-8	CASSLERGNGEQFF	TGTGCCAGCAGCTTGGAAAGGGGAAACGGTGAGCAGTTCTTC
15	many	-	TRBJ2-3	TRBV6-1	CASSPISGRADTQYF	TGTGCCAGCAGCCCGATCAGCGGGCGGGCAGATACGCAGTATTTT
15	many	-	TRBJ2-5	TRBV29-1	CSVDYRASGQETQYF	TGCAGCGTTGATTACAGGGCTAGCGGACAAGAGACCCAGTACTTC
16	many	-	TRBJ2-5	TRBV27	CASSLTPGTIVETQYF	TGTGCCAGCAGTTTAACACCGGGAACAATTGTGGAGACCCAGTACTTC
12	many	-	TRBJ1-5	TRBV7-9	CASSDSNQPQHF	TGTGCCAGCAGCGATAGCAATCAGCCCCAGCATTTT
14	many	TRBD1	TRBJ1-5	TRBV2	CASSRQGGNQPQHF	TGTGCCAGCAGTCGACAGGGAGGCAATCAGCCCCAGCATTTT
14	many	TRBD1	TRBJ2-7	TRBV28	CASRVTGGISEQYF	TGTGCCAGCAGGGTGACAGGGGGAATAAGCGAGCAGTACTTC
13	few	-	TRBJ1-1	TRBV9	CASSQGGNTEAFF	TGTGCCAGCAGCCAAGGTGGCAACACTGAAGCTTTCTTT
13	many	-	TRBJ1-3	TRBV29-1	CSADPLSGNTIYF	TGCAGCGCCGACCCCCTCTCTGGAAACACCATATATTTT
13	many	TRBD1	TRBJ1-1	TRBV2	CASSLQGGEAAFF	TGTGCCAGCAGTCTCCAGGGGGGCGAGGCTGCTTTCTTT